The TCR beta chain under discussion was sequenced for a study of response to subunit inactivated influenza vaccine. This clonotype was observed a handful of times. TCRdb called the RT-PCR reads again in MiXCR, with one record for every CDR3 protein. The sample includes hundreds of thousands of distinct CDR3 sequences, more than 15% seen only once; the top ten take 3%. Between the trimmed V and J ends, which lost 4 bases and 0 bases, there was a span of 13 bases. Germline CDR1 reads LGHNA; CDR2 reads YNFKEQ. The CDR3 spans 15 residues. This TCR was recovered from a man in his fifties or sixties who received an inactivated influenza vaccine. The rearrangement joins TRBV4-2 to TRBJ2-7; D remains unclear. Sequenced here: CD4+ T cells sorted from PBMCs, sampled roughly 24 months after vaccination. The CDR3 sequence is CASSPVGIASYEQYF. As DNA, the CDR3 is TGTGCCAGCAGCCCCGTTGGGATAGCCTCCTACGAGCAGTACTTC.